This T cell receptor (beta chain) was identified in a study of blood T cells in healthy people across ages. Study-level background: Template-switching capture recovered about one barcoded beta molecule per two T cells.

The germline V gene encodes CDR1 DFQATT and CDR2 SNEGSKA (reference sequence). Trimming stripped 7 bases from V and 1 base from J, with 7 bases between. The CDR3 sequence is 11 residues long. This clonotype was observed at least ten times. Its antigen remains unknown. It was with a sample-barcoded 5' primer and a J-beta primer mix that a second PCR of roughly 6 to 11 cycles was run. Sequencing yielded, for each sample, at least 2.5 million paired-end reads carrying CDR3. TCRdb re-called the 5' RACE reads with MiXCR, one entry per CDR3 protein. The profile covers fewer than 900,000 distinct CDR3 sequences, with about 34% appearing a single time and roughly 13% taken by the ten largest. Study-wide findings and caveats: Naive T cell percentage and TCR beta diversity correlated strongly. Estimates of total diversity, which came from one million sequenced T cells, were considered to be underestimates.

Sample: blood. The chain links TRBV20-1 to TRBJ1-2; tentative D call: TRBD1 (6 bases). This TCR derives from a man aged 18 to 29 in good health. CDR3 protein: CSGTDNYGYTF. The CDR3 DNA sequence: TGCAGTGGGACAGATAACTATGGCTACACCTTC.